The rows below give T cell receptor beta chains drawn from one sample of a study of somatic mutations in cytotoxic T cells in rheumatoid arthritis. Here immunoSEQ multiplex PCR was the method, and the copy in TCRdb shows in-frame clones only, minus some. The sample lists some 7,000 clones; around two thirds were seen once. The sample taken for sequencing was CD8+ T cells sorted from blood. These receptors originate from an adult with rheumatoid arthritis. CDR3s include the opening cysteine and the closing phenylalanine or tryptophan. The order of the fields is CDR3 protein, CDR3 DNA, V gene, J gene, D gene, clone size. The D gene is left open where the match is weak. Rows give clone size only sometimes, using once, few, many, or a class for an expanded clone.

CDR3aa: CASSVDGGGASTDTQYF
CDR3nt: TGTGCCAGCAGCGTAGACGGAGGGGGGGCTAGCACAGATACGCAGTATTTT
v_gene: TRBV9
j_gene: TRBJ2-3
d_gene: NA
abundance: NA

CDR3aa: CASSLGYGYTF
CDR3nt: TGTGCCAGCAGCTTAGGGTATGGCTACACCTTC
v_gene: TRBV5-4
j_gene: TRBJ1-2
d_gene: NA
abundance: few

CDR3aa: CASRGGTGANEQYF
CDR3nt: TGTGCCAGCAGGGGCGGGACAGGGGCAAACGAGCAGTACTTC
v_gene: TRBV7-6
j_gene: TRBJ2-7
d_gene: TRBD1
abundance: NA

CDR3aa: CASSYSTGRGGEQYF
CDR3nt: TGTGCCAGCAGTTACTCGACAGGAAGAGGTGGCGAGCAGTACTTC
v_gene: TRBV6-5
j_gene: TRBJ2-7
d_gene: NA
abundance: NA

CDR3aa: CASSSGNTIYF
CDR3nt: TGTGCCAGCAGTTCCGGAAACACCATATATTTT
v_gene: TRBV27
j_gene: TRBJ1-3
d_gene: NA
abundance: NA

CDR3aa: CASSLALQGLSPETQYF
CDR3nt: TGTGCCAGCAGCTTAGCCCTGCAGGGCTTAAGTCCAGAGACCCAGTACTTC
v_gene: TRBV11-2
j_gene: TRBJ2-5
d_gene: NA
abundance: NA

CDR3aa: CASTQIQGWDYGYTF
CDR3nt: TGTGCCAGCACGCAAATACAGGGGTGGGATTATGGCTACACCTTC
v_gene: TRBV21-1
j_gene: TRBJ1-2
d_gene: NA
abundance: NA

CDR3aa: CASSSQVNTEAFF
CDR3nt: TGTGCCAGCAGCTCACAAGTAAACACTGAAGCTTTCTTT
v_gene: TRBV7-7
j_gene: TRBJ1-1
d_gene: NA
abundance: NA

CDR3aa: CASSLLPTESRYF
CDR3nt: TGTGCCAGCAGCTTACTGCCGACGGAGTCTCGATACTTC
v_gene: TRBV11-2
j_gene: TRBJ2-7
d_gene: NA
abundance: few

CDR3aa: CASSHGATNEKLFF
CDR3nt: TGTGCCAGCAGCCACGGAGCAACTAATGAAAAACTGTTTTTT
v_gene: TRBV28
j_gene: TRBJ1-4
d_gene: NA
abundance: NA

CDR3aa: CASSLEAGGQTGELFF
CDR3nt: TGTGCCAGCAGCTTAGAAGCGGGGGGGCAGACCGGGGAGCTGTTTTTT
v_gene: TRBV7-6
j_gene: TRBJ2-2
d_gene: TRBD2
abundance: NA

CDR3aa: CASSSGAGRDQDTQYF
CDR3nt: TGTGCCAGCAGCTCAGGCGCAGGGAGAGATCAGGATACGCAGTATTTT
v_gene: TRBV7-9
j_gene: TRBJ2-3
d_gene: NA
abundance: NA

CDR3aa: CATSRGLSGGVNEQFF
CDR3nt: TGTGCCACCAGCAGAGGTTTGAGCGGGGGGGTCAATGAGCAGTTCTTC
v_gene: TRBV15
j_gene: TRBJ2-1
d_gene: TRBD2
abundance: once

CDR3aa: CASSLTEVGEKLFF
CDR3nt: TGTGCCAGCAGTCTTACAGAAGTCGGTGAAAAACTGTTTTTT
v_gene: TRBV27
j_gene: TRBJ1-4
d_gene: NA
abundance: NA

CDR3aa: CASSLFGTSGEQYF
CDR3nt: TGTGCCAGCAGCTTATTCGGCACCTCGGGGGAGCAGTACTTC
v_gene: TRBV7-2
j_gene: TRBJ2-7
d_gene: NA
abundance: NA

CDR3aa: CASSPGTREQYF
CDR3nt: TGTGCCAGTAGTCCCGGGACCCGTGAGCAGTATTTT
v_gene: TRBV19
j_gene: TRBJ2-3
d_gene: NA
abundance: NA

CDR3aa: CASAVRGSEQFF
CDR3nt: TGTGCCAGCGCGGTCAGGGGTAGTGAGCAGTTCTTC
v_gene: TRBV28
j_gene: TRBJ2-1
d_gene: NA
abundance: NA

CDR3aa: CASSSGTSGTDTQYF
CDR3nt: TGCGCCAGCAGCTCCGGGACTAGCGGAACAGATACGCAGTATTTT
v_gene: TRBV5-1
j_gene: TRBJ2-3
d_gene: TRBD2
abundance: NA

CDR3aa: CASRVGVQNEKLFF
CDR3nt: TGTGCCAGCAGGGTCGGGGTGCAAAATGAAAAACTGTTTTTT
v_gene: TRBV27
j_gene: TRBJ1-4
d_gene: NA
abundance: NA

CDR3aa: CASSIGTETQYF
CDR3nt: TGTGCCAGTAGTATAGGGACAGAGACCCAGTACTTC
v_gene: TRBV19
j_gene: TRBJ2-5
d_gene: NA
abundance: few

CDR3aa: CASSQDLSPIYEQYF
CDR3nt: TGCGCCAGCAGCCAAGATCTCTCGCCAATATACGAGCAGTACTTC
v_gene: TRBV4-1
j_gene: TRBJ2-7
d_gene: NA
abundance: NA

CDR3aa: CASSLWGAGSGANVLTF
CDR3nt: TGTGCCAGCAGCTTATGGGGGGCTGGCTCTGGGGCCAACGTCCTGACTTTC
v_gene: TRBV7-3
j_gene: TRBJ2-6
d_gene: NA
abundance: NA

CDR3aa: CAISGSSTDTQYF
CDR3nt: TGTGCCATTAGCGGTTCTAGCACAGATACGCAGTATTTT
v_gene: TRBV6-5
j_gene: TRBJ2-3
d_gene: NA
abundance: NA

CDR3aa: CASSFGGQGYEQYF
CDR3nt: TGTGCCAGCAGCTTCGGAGGACAGGGGTACGAGCAGTACTTC
v_gene: TRBV7-3
j_gene: TRBJ2-7
d_gene: TRBD1
abundance: NA

CDR3aa: CASSDEGEAGELFF
CDR3nt: TGTGCCAGCAGTGATGAGGGAGAAGCCGGGGAGCTGTTTTTT
v_gene: TRBV6-4
j_gene: TRBJ2-2
d_gene: NA
abundance: few

CDR3aa: CASSYLVDTEAFF
CDR3nt: TGTGCCAGCAGTTACCTTGTGGACACTGAAGCTTTCTTT
v_gene: TRBV6-5
j_gene: TRBJ1-1
d_gene: NA
abundance: NA

CDR3aa: CASSPAGGSSYNEQFF
CDR3nt: TGCGCCAGCAGCCCCGCAGGGGGGAGCTCCTACAATGAGCAGTTCTTC
v_gene: TRBV5-1
j_gene: TRBJ2-1
d_gene: NA
abundance: NA

CDR3aa: CASSSPLLETQYF
CDR3nt: TGTGCCAGCAGCTCCCCCCTGCTTGAGACCCAGTACTTC
v_gene: TRBV7-9
j_gene: TRBJ2-5
d_gene: NA
abundance: NA

CDR3aa: CASSLSGLGSEQYF
CDR3nt: TGTGCCAGCAGTTTATCGGGCCTCGGAAGCGAGCAGTACTTC
v_gene: TRBV27
j_gene: TRBJ2-7
d_gene: NA
abundance: few

CDR3aa: CASSDGGAWAYNEQFF
CDR3nt: TGTGCCAGCAGCGACGGGGGGGCTTGGGCCTACAATGAGCAGTTCTTC
v_gene: TRBV7-2
j_gene: TRBJ2-1
d_gene: TRBD2
abundance: NA

CDR3aa: CASSRWRSREETQYF
CDR3nt: TGTGCCAGCAGCAGGTGGAGGTCGAGGGAGGAGACCCAGTACTTC
v_gene: TRBV7-2
j_gene: TRBJ2-5
d_gene: NA
abundance: NA

CDR3aa: CASSETAGGSQETQYF
CDR3nt: TGTGCCAGCAGTGAAACTGCGGGAGGCAGCCAAGAGACCCAGTACTTC
v_gene: TRBV6-1
j_gene: TRBJ2-5
d_gene: TRBD2
abundance: NA

CDR3aa: CASSFGLYEQYF
CDR3nt: TGTGCCAGCAGCTTCGGACTCTACGAGCAGTACTTC
v_gene: TRBV5-4
j_gene: TRBJ2-7
d_gene: NA
abundance: NA

CDR3aa: CASSVVNGEQYF
CDR3nt: TGTGCCAGCAGCGTAGTGAACGGAGAGCAGTACTTC
v_gene: TRBV9
j_gene: TRBJ2-7
d_gene: NA
abundance: few

CDR3aa: CASSFSISPRETQYF
CDR3nt: TGTGCCAGCAGTTTTTCGATCTCACCGAGGGAGACCCAGTACTTC
v_gene: TRBV28
j_gene: TRBJ2-5
d_gene: NA
abundance: medium-sized

CDR3aa: CASSQGGDNSPLHF
CDR3nt: TGCGCCAGCAGCCAAGGAGGGGACAATTCACCCCTCCACTTT
v_gene: TRBV4-3
j_gene: TRBJ1-6
d_gene: NA
abundance: NA

CDR3aa: CASISRGGLEAFF
CDR3nt: TGTGCCAGCATCTCTCGCGGGGGCCTTGAAGCTTTCTTT
v_gene: TRBV5-4
j_gene: TRBJ1-1
d_gene: NA
abundance: NA

CDR3aa: CASSHFGGRDYEQYF
CDR3nt: TGCGCCAGCAGCCACTTTGGCGGGAGGGACTACGAGCAGTACTTC
v_gene: TRBV4-1
j_gene: TRBJ2-7
d_gene: TRBD2
abundance: NA

CDR3aa: CASSAYSNPNYGYTF
CDR3nt: TGTGCCAGCAGCGCGTACAGCAATCCTAACTATGGCTACACCTTC
v_gene: TRBV9
j_gene: TRBJ1-2
d_gene: NA
abundance: NA

CDR3aa: CASSGTSGALDEQFF
CDR3nt: TGTGCCAGCAGCGGGACTAGCGGGGCTCTGGATGAGCAGTTCTTC
v_gene: TRBV9
j_gene: TRBJ2-1
d_gene: TRBD2
abundance: NA

CDR3aa: CASTPTGPMGYTF
CDR3nt: TGTGCCAGCACCCCGACAGGACCTATGGGCTACACCTTC
v_gene: TRBV6-5
j_gene: TRBJ1-2
d_gene: NA
abundance: NA

CDR3aa: CASSHDLRESSTDTQYF
CDR3nt: TGTGCCAGCAGCCACGACTTGAGAGAAAGTAGCACAGATACGCAGTATTTT
v_gene: TRBV7-9
j_gene: TRBJ2-3
d_gene: NA
abundance: NA

CDR3aa: CASSLDGMTQYF
CDR3nt: TGCGCCAGCAGCTTGGACGGGATGACCCAGTACTTC
v_gene: TRBV5-1
j_gene: TRBJ2-5
d_gene: NA
abundance: NA

CDR3aa: CASEDREGSYEQYF
CDR3nt: TGTGCCAGCGAGGACAGGGAGGGTTCCTACGAGCAGTACTTC
v_gene: TRBV2
j_gene: TRBJ2-7
d_gene: NA
abundance: NA

CDR3aa: CASTSDSLPTYEQYF
CDR3nt: TGTGCCAGCACCTCGGACAGTCTCCCAACTTACGAGCAGTACTTC
v_gene: TRBV11-1
j_gene: TRBJ2-7
d_gene: NA
abundance: NA

CDR3aa: CASSLERNQPQHF
CDR3nt: TGTGCCAGCAGCTTAGAACGCAATCAGCCCCAGCATTTT
v_gene: TRBV7-2
j_gene: TRBJ1-5
d_gene: NA
abundance: NA

CDR3aa: CAIQSRGDTYEQYF
CDR3nt: TGTGCCATTCAATCGCGGGGGGACACCTACGAGCAGTACTTC
v_gene: TRBV10-3
j_gene: TRBJ2-7
d_gene: TRBD2
abundance: NA

CDR3aa: CALDGFYPPSGNADQYNEQFF
CDR3nt: TGTGCCCTGGACGGTTTTTACCCCCCGAGCGGGAACGCGGATCAATACAATGAGCAGTTCTTC
v_gene: TRBV30
j_gene: TRBJ2-1
d_gene: TRBD2
abundance: NA

CDR3aa: CASSYRDRPNEKLFF
CDR3nt: TGTGCCAGCAGTTACAGGGACAGGCCTAATGAAAAACTGTTTTTT
v_gene: TRBV6-5
j_gene: TRBJ1-4
d_gene: TRBD1
abundance: NA